A selection of T cell receptor beta chains follows, all from one sample in a study of blood T cell repertoires in COVID-19. The table came from immunoSEQ multiplex PCR; TCRdb's copy has only in-frame clones and leaves some out. Of over 140,000 clones detected, around 82% appear once; the ten largest clones hold more than 3.5%. Sequenced sample: peripheral blood. These receptors were taken from a woman aged 60-70 years with acute or convalescent COVID-19. Both conserved end residues are part of each CDR3. The order of the fields is V gene, D gene, J gene, clone size, CDR3 DNA, CDR3 protein. D genes are given only for firm matches. Size values are once, few and many counts, or a class for expanded clones, and some rows have none.

V gene: TRBV6-6; D gene: .; J gene: TRBJ2-5; clone size: .; CDR3 DNA: TGTGCCAGCAGAGATACAGGGTACGGAGAGACCCAGTACTTC; CDR3 protein: CASRDTGYGETQYF
V gene: TRBV2; D gene: .; J gene: TRBJ2-1; clone size: few; CDR3 DNA: TGTGCCAGCAGTACCCAAACGGGACTGTCTGAGCAGTTCTTC; CDR3 protein: CASSTQTGLSEQFF
V gene: TRBV6-1; D gene: .; J gene: TRBJ1-3; clone size: .; CDR3 DNA: TGTGCCAGCAGTGAGCGCCCCTTTGGAAACACCATATATTTT; CDR3 protein: CASSERPFGNTIYF
V gene: TRBV19; D gene: .; J gene: TRBJ1-5; clone size: .; CDR3 DNA: TGTGCCAGTAGTATCCTCGGGACATTGCAGCCCCAGCATTTT; CDR3 protein: CASSILGTLQPQHF
V gene: TRBV28; D gene: .; J gene: TRBJ2-7; clone size: .; CDR3 DNA: TGTGCCAGCAGTTTTGTAACGGGGGCCTACGAGCAGTACTTC; CDR3 protein: CASSFVTGAYEQYF
V gene: TRBV5-6; D gene: .; J gene: TRBJ2-2; clone size: .; CDR3 DNA: TGTGCCAGCAGCAAAACACGCGGTGGGGAGCTGTTTTTT; CDR3 protein: CASSKTRGGELFF
V gene: TRBV19; D gene: .; J gene: TRBJ2-1; clone size: .; CDR3 DNA: TGTGCCAGTAGTACGACGGGGGGCGGTGAGCAGTTCTTC; CDR3 protein: CASSTTGGGEQFF
V gene: TRBV5-1; D gene: .; J gene: TRBJ1-1; clone size: .; CDR3 DNA: TGCGCCAGCAGCCAGACAGGAATCGAGAGCGCTGAAGCTTTCTTT; CDR3 protein: CASSQTGIESAEAFF
V gene: TRBV29-1; D gene: TRBD2; J gene: TRBJ2-7; clone size: .; CDR3 DNA: TGCAGCGTTGAAGAGTTTAAGTCTAGCGGGAGCGGCTACGAGCAGTACTTC; CDR3 protein: CSVEEFKSSGSGYEQYF
V gene: TRBV28; D gene: TRBD1; J gene: TRBJ1-6; clone size: .; CDR3 DNA: TGTGCCAGCAGTCCGCCACAGGGGGTGAATGCTTCACCCCTCCACTTT; CDR3 protein: CASSPPQGVNASPLHF
V gene: TRBV4-3; D gene: .; J gene: TRBJ1-2; clone size: .; CDR3 DNA: TGCGCCAGCAGCCAGATTCAGGGAGGCTATGGCTACACCTTC; CDR3 protein: CASSQIQGGYGYTF
V gene: TRBV21-1; D gene: .; J gene: TRBJ2-7; clone size: .; CDR3 DNA: TGTGCCAGCTTTTACAGGGCACCATCCTACGAGCAGTACTTC; CDR3 protein: CASFYRAPSYEQYF
V gene: TRBV7-9; D gene: TRBD2; J gene: TRBJ2-1; clone size: .; CDR3 DNA: TGTGCCAGCAGCTTCCGGGAGGGAAAAGAGCAGTTCTTC; CDR3 protein: CASSFREGKEQFF
V gene: TRBV29-1; D gene: .; J gene: TRBJ1-3; clone size: .; CDR3 DNA: TGCAGCGTTGTTACGGTTGGAAACACCATATATTTT; CDR3 protein: CSVVTVGNTIYF